This record concerns one TCR beta chain sequence. The length of the CDR3 is 14 residues. V lost 5 bases, J lost 2 bases, and 5 bases stayed unmatched. Per germline, CDR1 SQVTM and CDR2 ANQGSEA. This entry is derived from a study of blood T cell repertoires in COVID-19. Source study methods: How many nucleated cells were present was estimated from reference gene primer amplification. Clones were sequenced by immunoSEQ multiplex PCR, and TCRdb holds only the in-frame ones, with some missing. V and J calls and clone size are copied from that table; D and trimming were computed from the DNA. The top ten clones hold 4.5% of a sample with about 140,000 clones, 60% to 85% of them seen once.

Sequencing was performed on peripheral blood. J is TRBJ2-1 and V is TRBV29-1; 8 bases map to TRBD1. The sequence was obtained from a woman older than 75 with active or convalescent COVID-19. CDR3 region: CSVYDRGTYNEQFF. The CDR3 DNA sequence: TGCAGCGTTTATGACAGGGGAACCTACAATGAGCAGTTCTTC.